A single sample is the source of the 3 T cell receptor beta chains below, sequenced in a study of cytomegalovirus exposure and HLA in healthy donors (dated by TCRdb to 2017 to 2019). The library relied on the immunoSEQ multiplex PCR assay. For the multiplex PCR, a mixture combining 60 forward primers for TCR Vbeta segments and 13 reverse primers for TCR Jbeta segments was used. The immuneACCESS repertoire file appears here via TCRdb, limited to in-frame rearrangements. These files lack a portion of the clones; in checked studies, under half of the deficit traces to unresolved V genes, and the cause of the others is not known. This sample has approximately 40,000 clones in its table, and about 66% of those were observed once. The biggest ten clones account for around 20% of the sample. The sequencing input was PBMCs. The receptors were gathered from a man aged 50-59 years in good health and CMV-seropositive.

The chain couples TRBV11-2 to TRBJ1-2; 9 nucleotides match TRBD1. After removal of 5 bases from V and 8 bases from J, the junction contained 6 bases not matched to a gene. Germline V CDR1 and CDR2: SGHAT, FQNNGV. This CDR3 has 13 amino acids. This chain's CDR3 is CASSGQGPLGYTF. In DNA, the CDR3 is TGTGCCAGCAGCGGACAGGGGCCTTTGGGCTACACCTTC. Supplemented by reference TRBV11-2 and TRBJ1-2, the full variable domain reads EAGVAQSPRYKIIEKRQSVAFWCNPISGHATLYWYQQILGQGPKLLIQFQNNGVVDDSQLPKDRFSAERLKGVDSTLKIQPAKLEDSAVYLCASSGQGPLGYTFGSGTRLTVV.

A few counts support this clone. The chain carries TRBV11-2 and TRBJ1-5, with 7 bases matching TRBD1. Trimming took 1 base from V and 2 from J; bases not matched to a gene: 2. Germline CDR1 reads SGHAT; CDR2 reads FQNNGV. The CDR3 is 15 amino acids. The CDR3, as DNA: TGTGCCAGCAGCTTAGTAGGGGGCGGCAATCAGCCCCAGCATTTT. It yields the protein CASSLVGGGNQPQHF.

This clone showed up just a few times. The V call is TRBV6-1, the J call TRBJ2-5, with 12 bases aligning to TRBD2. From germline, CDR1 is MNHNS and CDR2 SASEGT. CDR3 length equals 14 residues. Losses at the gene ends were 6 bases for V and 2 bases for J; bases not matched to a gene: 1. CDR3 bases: TGTGCCAGCAGGGGGACTAGCGGGCAAGAGACCCAGTACTTC. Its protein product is CASRGTSGQETQYF.